The rows below give T cell receptor beta chains drawn from one sample of a study of cytomegalovirus exposure and HLA in healthy donors. Produced via immunoSEQ multiplex PCR; TCRdb's table is partial and in-frame only. Of 180,000 or so clones listed, 76% are singletons. The sequencing input was PBMCs. Receptor source: a man in his late teens or twenties in good health and CMV-seronegative. CDR3s include the opening cysteine and the closing phenylalanine or tryptophan. A D gene is named only where the DNA matches it firmly. The listing skips clone size in some rows; elsewhere it reads once, few, many or a size class.

V gene: TRBV2; clone size: NA; D gene: NA; J gene: TRBJ1-4; CDR3 DNA: TGTGCCAGCAGGATCCGGACAGCTAATGAAAAACTGTTTTTT; CDR3 protein: CASRIRTANEKLFF
V gene: TRBV19; clone size: NA; D gene: TRBD1; J gene: TRBJ1-2; CDR3 DNA: TGTGCCAGTACCTCACGGGACAGGGTGTTTTATGGCTACACCTTC; CDR3 protein: CASTSRDRVFYGYTF
V gene: TRBV11-1; clone size: NA; D gene: TRBD2; J gene: TRBJ2-3; CDR3 DNA: TGTGCCAGCAGCCCGGGGACTAGCGGGGGAACAGATACGCAGTATTTT; CDR3 protein: CASSPGTSGGTDTQYF
V gene: TRBV5-6; clone size: NA; D gene: NA; J gene: TRBJ2-3; CDR3 DNA: TGTGCCAGCATCTCGAGGGGAGGACTCACAGATACGCAGTATTTT; CDR3 protein: CASISRGGLTDTQYF
V gene: TRBV27; clone size: NA; D gene: NA; J gene: TRBJ1-2; CDR3 DNA: TGTGCCAGCAGTTCTCAGACTCACTATGGCTACACCTTC; CDR3 protein: CASSSQTHYGYTF
V gene: TRBV9; clone size: NA; D gene: TRBD1; J gene: TRBJ2-3; CDR3 DNA: TGTGCCAGCAGCGCGCTCGACAGGGGCACAGATACGCAGTATTTT; CDR3 protein: CASSALDRGTDTQYF
V gene: TRBV6-1; clone size: NA; D gene: TRBD1; J gene: TRBJ2-7; CDR3 DNA: TGTGCCAGCAAACAGGGGAAAGGCGAGCAGTACTTC; CDR3 protein: CASKQGKGEQYF
V gene: TRBV7-9; clone size: once; D gene: TRBD2; J gene: TRBJ2-7; CDR3 DNA: TGTGCCAGCAGCTTATGGGTAGCGGGGAGCTACGAGCAGTACTTC; CDR3 protein: CASSLWVAGSYEQYF
V gene: TRBV11-2; clone size: NA; D gene: TRBD2; J gene: TRBJ2-1; CDR3 DNA: TGTGCCAGCAGCCCCGGAGGAGCGGGAGGGCCTACCTACAATGAGCAGTTCTTC; CDR3 protein: CASSPGGAGGPTYNEQFF
V gene: TRBV28; clone size: NA; D gene: TRBD1; J gene: TRBJ1-5; CDR3 DNA: TGTGCCAGCAGTTTCCTCAGCCGCGGGACAGGGGATAATCAGCCCCAGCATTTT; CDR3 protein: CASSFLSRGTGDNQPQHF
V gene: TRBV7-9; clone size: NA; D gene: NA; J gene: TRBJ2-1; CDR3 DNA: TGTGCCTACGATACAGGCTCCTACAATGAGCAGTTCTTC; CDR3 protein: CAYDTGSYNEQFF
V gene: TRBV28; clone size: NA; D gene: NA; J gene: TRBJ1-1; CDR3 DNA: TGTGCCAGCACCCAGAACACTGAAGCTTTCTTT; CDR3 protein: CASTQNTEAFF
V gene: TRBV27; clone size: NA; D gene: TRBD1; J gene: TRBJ2-1; CDR3 DNA: TGTGCCAGCGGCCCGGGACAGGGGCCCCGCGCCCCCTACAATGAGCAGTTCTTC; CDR3 protein: CASGPGQGPRAPYNEQFF
V gene: TRBV5-1; clone size: NA; D gene: TRBD1; J gene: TRBJ1-1; CDR3 DNA: TGCGCCAGCAGCGCTGGGACAGGGGGAGACACTGAAGCTTTCTTT; CDR3 protein: CASSAGTGGDTEAFF
V gene: TRBV19; clone size: few; D gene: TRBD2; J gene: TRBJ2-1; CDR3 DNA: TGTGCCAGTAGTATAGCTAGCGGGAGCTCCTACAATGAGCAGTTCTTC; CDR3 protein: CASSIASGSSYNEQFF
V gene: TRBV6-5; clone size: NA; D gene: TRBD2; J gene: TRBJ2-2; CDR3 DNA: TGTGCCAGCAATCGGGAGGGTGACACCGGGGAGCTGTTTTTT; CDR3 protein: CASNREGDTGELFF
V gene: TRBV7-9; clone size: NA; D gene: NA; J gene: TRBJ1-1; CDR3 DNA: TGTGCCAGCAGCTTAGAGGGGAATGCTGAAGCTTTCTTT; CDR3 protein: CASSLEGNAEAFF
V gene: TRBV14; clone size: NA; D gene: NA; J gene: TRBJ1-1; CDR3 DNA: TGTGCCAGCAGCCAAAGTCAAGGGGTTTTCACTGAAGCTTTCTTT; CDR3 protein: CASSQSQGVFTEAFF
V gene: TRBV2; clone size: NA; D gene: NA; J gene: TRBJ2-1; CDR3 DNA: TGTGCCAGCAGTGTTGGCGACAGCTCCCGTGGGTACAATGAGCAGTTCTTC; CDR3 protein: CASSVGDSSRGYNEQFF
V gene: TRBV6-1; clone size: once; D gene: TRBD1; J gene: TRBJ2-7; CDR3 DNA: TGTGCCCGCTGCCGGGACAGAATCTCCTACGAGCAGTACTTC; CDR3 protein: CARCRDRISYEQYF
V gene: TRBV5-1; clone size: NA; D gene: NA; J gene: TRBJ2-1; CDR3 DNA: TGCGCCAGCAGTATAGGGGATGTAGGCAATGAGCAGTTCTTC; CDR3 protein: CASSIGDVGNEQFF
V gene: TRBV27; clone size: NA; D gene: NA; J gene: TRBJ1-5; CDR3 DNA: TGTGCCAGCAGTCAAAGACAGTTAGGGCCCAGCAATCAGCCCCAGCATTTT; CDR3 protein: CASSQRQLGPSNQPQHF
V gene: TRBV28; clone size: NA; D gene: TRBD1; J gene: TRBJ1-2; CDR3 DNA: TGTGCCAGCAGTCCCGGAGGGGGCGCACGCTATGGCTACACCTTC; CDR3 protein: CASSPGGGARYGYTF
V gene: TRBV5-6; clone size: NA; D gene: TRBD1; J gene: TRBJ1-4; CDR3 DNA: TGTGCCAGCAGCAAGGGACAGGGGGGAACTAATGAAAAACTGTTTTTT; CDR3 protein: CASSKGQGGTNEKLFF
V gene: TRBV5-5; clone size: NA; D gene: TRBD1; J gene: TRBJ2-7; CDR3 DNA: TGTGCCAGCAGCTGGACAGGGGCCAACTACGAGCAGTACTTC; CDR3 protein: CASSWTGANYEQYF
V gene: TRBV29-1; clone size: NA; D gene: TRBD1; J gene: TRBJ2-2; CDR3 DNA: TGCAGCGTCGGGACAGCGAACACCGGGGAGCTGTTTTTT; CDR3 protein: CSVGTANTGELFF
V gene: TRBV10-3; clone size: once; D gene: NA; J gene: TRBJ1-2; CDR3 DNA: TGTGCCATCAGTGAGTCCGGGGGGCGGGATGGCTACACCTTC; CDR3 protein: CAISESGGRDGYTF
V gene: TRBV6-6; clone size: NA; D gene: NA; J gene: TRBJ2-5; CDR3 DNA: TGTGCCAGCAGGGGAGACCTCCAAGAGACCCAGTACTTC; CDR3 protein: CASRGDLQETQYF
V gene: TRBV2; clone size: NA; D gene: TRBD2; J gene: TRBJ2-5; CDR3 DNA: TGTGCCAGCAGTGAAGCGCTAGGACTAGCGGGGGAACAGTACTTC; CDR3 protein: CASSEALGLAGEQYF
V gene: TRBV7-6; clone size: NA; D gene: NA; J gene: TRBJ2-1; CDR3 DNA: TGTGCCAGCAGCGGCCTGGGGGGACGGTCCTACAATGAGCAGTTCTTC; CDR3 protein: CASSGLGGRSYNEQFF
V gene: TRBV5-1; clone size: NA; D gene: NA; J gene: TRBJ1-4; CDR3 DNA: TGCGCCAGCAGCTTGCAGGGGTTAAAAGAAAAACTGTTTTTT; CDR3 protein: CASSLQGLKEKLFF
V gene: TRBV14; clone size: NA; D gene: NA; J gene: TRBJ2-1; CDR3 DNA: TGTGCCAGCAGCCAAGCCCCGGGACTTCCTAACATGGATGAGCAGTTCTTC; CDR3 protein: CASSQAPGLPNMDEQFF
V gene: TRBV10-2; clone size: NA; D gene: NA; J gene: TRBJ1-1; CDR3 DNA: TGCGCCAGCCAGGCGAACACTGAAGCTTTCTTT; CDR3 protein: CASQANTEAFF
V gene: TRBV11-2; clone size: once; D gene: NA; J gene: TRBJ1-6; CDR3 DNA: TGTGCCAGCAGCTCCGGGACATATAATTCACCCCTCCACTTT; CDR3 protein: CASSSGTYNSPLHF
V gene: TRBV10-3; clone size: NA; D gene: TRBD1; J gene: TRBJ1-1; CDR3 DNA: TGTGCCATCAGCCGACAGGGGGCGAACACTGAAGCTTTCTTT; CDR3 protein: CAISRQGANTEAFF
V gene: TRBV19; clone size: NA; D gene: NA; J gene: TRBJ2-1; CDR3 DNA: TGTGCCAGTACCGCGGGGCATGGTGATGAGCAGTTCTTC; CDR3 protein: CASTAGHGDEQFF
V gene: TRBV25-1; clone size: NA; D gene: NA; J gene: TRBJ1-4; CDR3 DNA: TGTGCCAGCAGTGACCGATGGGCCCCCTTCGGCGAAAAACTGTTTTTT; CDR3 protein: CASSDRWAPFGEKLFF
V gene: TRBV11-2; clone size: NA; D gene: NA; J gene: TRBJ2-5; CDR3 DNA: TGTGCCAGCAGCCCCCGAAGAGCCCCGACTCAAGAGACCCAGTACTTC; CDR3 protein: CASSPRRAPTQETQYF
V gene: TRBV2; clone size: NA; D gene: TRBD1; J gene: TRBJ1-2; CDR3 DNA: TGTGCCAGCAGGGAACAGGGGGATGATGGCTACACCTTC; CDR3 protein: CASREQGDDGYTF
V gene: TRBV7-3; clone size: NA; D gene: NA; J gene: TRBJ2-1; CDR3 DNA: TGTGCCAGCAGCTTCGAACAGATAAATGAGCAGTTCTTC; CDR3 protein: CASSFEQINEQFF
V gene: TRBV6-5; clone size: NA; D gene: NA; J gene: TRBJ1-1; CDR3 DNA: TGTGCCAGCAGTTACTCGGGGGCGTCGGCTTTCTTT; CDR3 protein: CASSYSGASAFF
V gene: TRBV5-8; clone size: NA; D gene: TRBD1; J gene: TRBJ1-2; CDR3 DNA: TGTGCCAGCAGCAGGACAGGGGAATATGGCTACACCTTC; CDR3 protein: CASSRTGEYGYTF
V gene: TRBV4-1; clone size: NA; D gene: NA; J gene: TRBJ1-1; CDR3 DNA: TGCGCCAGCAGCCAAGATTCAGGTGCCCTAGAAGCTTTCTTT; CDR3 protein: CASSQDSGALEAFF
V gene: TRBV6-6; clone size: few; D gene: TRBD1; J gene: TRBJ2-1; CDR3 DNA: TGTGCCAGCAGTGACAGGGGGCTCCACAATGAGCAGTTCTTC; CDR3 protein: CASSDRGLHNEQFF
V gene: TRBV2; clone size: NA; D gene: NA; J gene: TRBJ1-2; CDR3 DNA: TGTGCCAGCAGTGTAACGGTTAACTATGGCTACACCTTC; CDR3 protein: CASSVTVNYGYTF
V gene: TRBV9; clone size: once; D gene: TRBD2; J gene: TRBJ2-1; CDR3 DNA: TGTGCCAGCAGCCCTAGCGGGGGGGCCTCCTACAATGAGCAGTTCTTC; CDR3 protein: CASSPSGGASYNEQFF
V gene: TRBV7-3; clone size: NA; D gene: TRBD2; J gene: TRBJ2-7; CDR3 DNA: TGTGCCAGCAGCCCGACGGGGGGAGGGAACGAGCAGTACTTC; CDR3 protein: CASSPTGGGNEQYF
V gene: TRBV6-1; clone size: NA; D gene: TRBD2; J gene: TRBJ2-1; CDR3 DNA: TGTGCCAGCAGTGAACCGGGACTAGCGGGGGGCGGATTCTTC; CDR3 protein: CASSEPGLAGGGFF
V gene: TRBV6-5; clone size: NA; D gene: NA; J gene: TRBJ2-3; CDR3 DNA: TGTGCCAGCAGTTATAGGCGGGTCAGGACCACAGATACGCAGTATTTT; CDR3 protein: CASSYRRVRTTDTQYF
V gene: TRBV9; clone size: once; D gene: TRBD1; J gene: TRBJ2-3; CDR3 DNA: TGTGCCAGCAGTAAGCGGCATAAACAGGGGGGAGGTATCACAGATACGCAGTATTTT; CDR3 protein: CASSKRHKQGGGITDTQYF
V gene: TRBV9; clone size: NA; D gene: NA; J gene: TRBJ2-2; CDR3 DNA: TGTGCCAGCAGCGTAGACGGGGCCGGGGAGCTGTTTTTT; CDR3 protein: CASSVDGAGELFF
V gene: TRBV11-3; clone size: NA; D gene: NA; J gene: TRBJ1-1; CDR3 DNA: TGTGCCAGCAGCTCCCCCGGGGCTGAAGCTTTCTTT; CDR3 protein: CASSSPGAEAFF
V gene: TRBV6-1; clone size: NA; D gene: TRBD2; J gene: TRBJ2-7; CDR3 DNA: TGTGCCAGCAGTGATCAGCGGGAGTATGGGTACGAGCAGTACTTC; CDR3 protein: CASSDQREYGYEQYF
V gene: TRBV6-1; clone size: NA; D gene: NA; J gene: TRBJ2-6; CDR3 DNA: TGTGCCAGCAGTGAAGCAGGGAGTTCTGGGGCCAACGTCCTGACTTTC; CDR3 protein: CASSEAGSSGANVLTF
V gene: TRBV9; clone size: NA; D gene: NA; J gene: TRBJ2-3; CDR3 DNA: TGTGCCAGCAGCCCCTACAGTTCAGATACGCAGTATTTT; CDR3 protein: CASSPYSSDTQYF
V gene: TRBV6-1; clone size: NA; D gene: NA; J gene: TRBJ1-4; CDR3 DNA: TGTGCCGGGGGGAGAGACCCGAATGAAAAACTGTTTTTT; CDR3 protein: CAGGRDPNEKLFF
V gene: TRBV7-9; clone size: NA; D gene: NA; J gene: TRBJ2-1; CDR3 DNA: TGTGCCAGCCTAACCTCCGGGGGACTCAGCTCCTACAATGAGCAGTTCTTC; CDR3 protein: CASLTSGGLSSYNEQFF